One sample yielded the 28 T cell receptor beta chains listed below, sequenced in a study of PD-1 blockade in mismatch repair-deficient tumors. Clones were sequenced by immunoSEQ multiplex PCR, and TCRdb holds only the in-frame ones, with some missing. This table has some 84,000 clones, around 85% appearing once. This specimen was peripheral blood, taken 12 weeks after starting pembrolizumab. The receptors derive from an adult with mismatch repair-deficient cancer.

This clone was seen a single time. The chain combines TRBV4-3 with TRBJ2-7; 10 bases line up with TRBD2. V lost 1 base to trimming and J lost 5 bases; unmatched junction nucleotides: 11. Germline-derived CDR1 and CDR2 are LGHNA and YSLEER. The CDR3 loop spans 17 amino acids. CDR3 sequence reads: CASSQVRLSGRRNEQYF. The CDR3 DNA reads TGCGCCAGCAGCCAAGTACGACTTAGCGGGAGGCGGAACGAGCAGTACTTC.

The J gene is TRBJ2-3, the V gene TRBV6-5; unclear D gene. Looked up from germline, CDR1 is MNHEY and CDR2 is SVGAGI. The CDR3 totals 14 residues. Trimming took off 5 bases at V and 11 bases at J, with 20 bases between the two ends. In DNA, the CDR3 is TGTGCCAGCAGTCCTGGATTTAACCCCTACGTGCAGTATTTT. Protein: CASSPGFNPYVQYF.

This clone came up a few times. J is TRBJ1-4 and V is TRBV14; 8 nucleotides match TRBD1. Trimming cost V 5 bases and J 8 bases; bases outside gene matches: 7. The germline CDR1 and CDR2 sequences are SGHDN and FVKESK. This CDR3 has 14 amino acids. The CDR3 nucleotides read TGTGCCAGCAGCAGGACAGGGCCCGGCGAAAAACTGTTTTTT. It yields the protein CASSRTGPGEKLFF.

The V and J genes are TRBV11-3 and TRBJ2-3; TRBD2 matches at 11 bases. Trimming cost V 6 bases and J 2 bases; bases outside gene matches: 7. Per germline, CDR1 SGHNT and CDR2 YENEEA. The CDR3 is 16 amino acids. The CDR3 loop is CASRSGTSGTTDTQYF. The DNA of the CDR3 is TGTGCCAGCAGGTCCGGGACTAGCGGCACCACAGATACGCAGTATTTT.

The rearrangement links TRBV6-5 to TRBJ1-2; D is ambiguous. V lost 7 bases and J lost 4, with 13 bases in between. Germline V gene data show CDR1 as MNHEY and CDR2 as SVGAGI. This CDR3 has 13 amino acids. The CDR3, as DNA: TGTGCCAGCACTATTACAGAAGGCTATGGCTACACCTTC. Its translation: CASTITEGYGYTF.

This clone turned up a few times. The chain is built from TRBV6-5 and TRBJ2-7; 9 bases are a match to TRBD1. The CDR3 is made up of 15 amino acids. Losses at the gene ends were 6 bases for V and 2 bases for J; bases not matched to a gene: 8. The germline V gene encodes CDR1 MNHEY and CDR2 SVGAGI. The CDR3 DNA reads TGTGCCAGCAGGGGCGCCGGGACAGGGACCTACGAGCAGTACTTC. It codes for CASRGAGTGTYEQYF.

The gene calls are TRBV7-2 and TRBJ1-5; D is uncertain. Looked up from germline, CDR1 is SGHTA and CDR2 is FQGNSA. The V gene lost 7 bases and the J gene lost 3 bases, with 10 bases spanning the gap. This CDR3 comprises 13 residues. CDR3 bases: TGTGCCAGCAAGGAAAGTATCAATCAGCCCCAGCATTTT. It yields the protein CASKESINQPQHF.

V usage is TRBV6-5 and J usage is TRBJ2-5; a possible D gene is TRBD2 (5 bases). Germline CDR1 MNHEY, CDR2 SVGAGI. The germline V and J ends were trimmed by 2 bases and 5 bases, with 12 bases remaining between them. This CDR3 region has 14 residues. The CDR3 is CASSYEIGVETQYF. The CDR3 DNA follows: TGTGCCAGCAGTTACGAGATCGGGGTGGAGACCCAGTACTTC.

The chain has TRBV5-1 and TRBJ1-3, with 7 bases aligning to TRBD1. CDR1 SGHRS and CDR2 YFSETQ come from the germline V gene. This CDR3 contains 15 residues. The junction had 0 bases not matched to a gene; V was cut back by 0 bases and J by 0 bases. The CDR3 spells CASSLGTGSGNTIYF. In DNA form, the CDR3 reads TGCGCCAGCAGCTTGGGGACAGGCTCTGGAAACACCATATATTTT.

The chain links TRBV5-4 to TRBJ1-5, with D tentatively TRBD1 (6 bases). The V gene lost 0 bases and the J gene lost 3 bases, with 7 bases spanning the gap. The CDR3 consists of 14 residues. Germline CDR1 and CDR2: SGHNT and YYREEE (reference sequence). For the CDR3, the DNA is TGTGCCAGCAGCTTGGGGGGGCTCAATCAGCCCCAGCATTTT. It is translated as CASSLGGLNQPQHF.

The chain employs TRBV11-2 and TRBJ2-7, with D possibly called TRBD1 or TRBD2 (5 bases each). The CDR3 is made up of 13 amino acids. Germline-derived CDR1 and CDR2 are SGHAT and FQNNGV. V was cut by 8 bases and J by 0 bases, with 11 bases left in between. Here the CDR3 DNA reads TGTGCCAGCGCCGAGGGGTCCTCCTACGAGCAGTACTTC. It encodes CASAEGSSYEQYF.

The CDR3 bases are TGCGCCAGCAGCTCCTGGACAGGGGGTAGGGATGAAAAACTGTTTTTT. Protein: CASSSWTGGRDEKLFF. The chain has TRBV5-1 and TRBJ1-4; 10 nucleotides line up with TRBD1. Germline loops: CDR1 SGHRS, CDR2 YFSETQ. The junction had 8 bases not matched to a gene; V was cut back by 3 bases and J by 6 bases. The CDR3 has 16 amino acids. Drawing the rest from reference TRBV5-1 and TRBJ1-4, the complete variable domain is KAGVTQTPRYLIKTRGQQVTLSCSPISGHRSVSWYQQTPGQGLQFLFEYFSETQRNKGNFPGRFSGRQFSNSRSEMNVSTLELGDSALYLCASSSWTGGRDEKLFFGSGTQLSVL.

This chain links TRBV18 with TRBJ2-1; D is perhaps TRBD1 (5 bases). With 4 bases removed from V and 7 bases from J, the gap between germline ends came to 11 bases. The length of the CDR3 is 13 residues. Germline CDR1 KGHSH, CDR2 LQKENI. The CDR3 DNA follows: TGTGCCAGCTCACTACAAGGGGCGAATGAGCAGTTCTTC. This codes for CASSLQGANEQFF.

The CDR3 is CASRGLAKNIQYF. DNA for the CDR3: TGTGCCAGCAGGGGGCTAGCCAAAAACATTCAGTACTTC. The chain links TRBV7-8 to TRBJ2-4; D is perhaps TRBD1 (5 bases). V was pared by 6 bases and J by 0 bases, with 6 bases between. Germline V CDR1 and CDR2: SGHVS, FQNEAQ. This CDR3 is 13 amino acids long.

The chain employs TRBV6-5 and TRBJ2-2; D possibly corresponds to TRBD2 (6 bases). Trimming removed 11 bases at V and 11 bases at J, with 18 bases between. This CDR3 spans 12 amino acids. CDR1 and CDR2 from the germline V gene are MNHEY and SVGAGI. The CDR3 nucleotides read TGTGCCGGGGGGAAAGGGACGGGAGAGCTGTTTTTT. The encoded protein is CAGGKGTGELFF.

The V and J genes are TRBV5-1 and TRBJ1-2; TRBD1 agrees at 10 bases. The CDR3 loop spans 14 amino acids. Germline V gene sequence: CDR1 SGHRS, CDR2 YFSETQ. The V and J ends lost 0 bases and 8 bases, in that order; junction bases with no gene match: 4. CDR3 loop: CASSLGQGAWGYTF. CDR3 DNA sequence: TGCGCCAGCAGCTTGGGACAGGGGGCTTGGGGCTACACCTTC.

This clone was observed once. The chain links TRBV19 to TRBJ1-5, with D maybe TRBD1 (6 bases). The germline CDR1 and CDR2 sequences are LNHDA and SQIVND (reference sequence). With 7 bases removed from V and 3 bases from J, the gap between germline ends came to 16 bases. This CDR3 contains 15 residues. The CDR3 DNA follows: TGTGCCAGTAACCCCCGGGGGGCGGACAATCAGCCCCAGCATTTT. It is translated as CASNPRGADNQPQHF.

The J gene is TRBJ1-1, the V gene TRBV7-9; maybe TRBD1 (6 bases). CDR1 and CDR2 (germline): SEHNR, FQNEAQ (reference sequence). The CDR3 is 12 amino acids. The ends were cut back, 10 bases at V and 4 bases at J, with 13 bases in the middle. Here the CDR3 reads CAITGISTEAFF. The CDR3 region has the DNA TGTGCCATCACAGGGATTTCCACTGAAGCTTTCTTT.

In its sample, this clone was seen once. The chain carries TRBV29-1 and TRBJ1-1; D gene ambiguous. The CDR3 is 14 residues long. Germline CDR1 and CDR2: SQVTM and ANQGSEA. The V gene lost 4 bases and the J gene lost 1 base, with 13 bases spanning the gap. The CDR3: CSVGYGVPNTEAFF. CDR3 DNA: TGCAGCGTTGGATATGGAGTCCCGAACACTGAAGCTTTCTTT.

The chain employs TRBV19 and TRBJ2-7; possible D gene TRBD2, 5 bases. Per germline, CDR1 LNHDA and CDR2 SQIVND (reference sequence). The CDR3 runs 14 residues. Trimming pared 3 bases from V and 2 bases from J, leaving 11 bases between. This CDR3 reads CASSIGSATYEQYF. The CDR3 coding sequence is TGTGCCAGTAGTATCGGTAGCGCCACCTACGAGCAGTACTTC.

The rearrangement joins TRBV9 to TRBJ1-1; no reliable D call. The germline gives CDR1 SGDLS, CDR2 YYNGEE. The V end lost 1 base, the J end lost 0 bases, and 4 bases lay between the germline ends. The CDR3 loop spans 13 amino acids. In nucleotides, the CDR3 is TGTGCCAGCAGCGTAACAGTGAACACTGAAGCTTTCTTT. Amino acid sequence: CASSVTVNTEAFF. The whole variable domain, remainder taken from reference TRBV9 and TRBJ1-1, is DSGVTQTPKHLITATGQRVTLRCSPRSGDLSVYWYQQSLDQGLQFLIQYYNGEERAKGNILERFSAQQFPDLHSELNLSSLELGDSALYFCASSVTVNTEAFFGQGTRLTVV.

This sequence joins TRBV5-6 and TRBJ2-5; possibly TRBD1 for D (5 bases). The germline V gene has CDR1 SGHDT and CDR2 YYEEEE. The CDR3 sequence is 17 residues long. V dropped 0 bases and J dropped 5 bases, with 20 bases sitting between them. This chain's CDR3 is CASSLGGAAVRVETQYF. CDR3 DNA: TGTGCCAGCAGCTTGGGTGGGGCGGCGGTTCGTGTGGAGACCCAGTACTTC.

The CDR3 DNA sequence: TGTGCCAGCAGTTTCGGGCAAAGAACAGATACGCAGTATTTT. Its protein is CASSFGQRTDTQYF. V and J are TRBV27 and TRBJ2-3; no clear D gene. V gave up 3 bases and J gave up 3 bases, with 10 bases separating them. The CDR3 has 14 amino acids. Germline lookup yields CDR1 MNHEY and CDR2 SMNVEV (reference sequence).

The V and J genes are TRBV5-1 and TRBJ2-7, with D possibly TRBD2 on 5 matching bases. With 3 bases removed from V and 0 bases from J, the gap between germline ends came to 10 bases. Germline CDR1 reads SGHRS; CDR2 reads YFSETQ. CDR3 length: 14 residues. Written as DNA, the CDR3 is TGCGCCAGCAGCTCAGCAGGACTCTCCTACGAGCAGTACTTC. It encodes CASSSAGLSYEQYF.

This chain joins TRBV18 and TRBJ2-1; 9 nucleotides line up with TRBD2. CDR3 length: 16 amino acids. Germline CDR1 and CDR2: KGHSH and LQKENI. The ends lost 4 bases at V and 0 bases at J; junction bases unmatched: 4. The CDR3 nucleotides read TGTGCCAGCTCACAAGGGCGGGGGGGCTCCTACAATGAGCAGTTCTTC. Its protein product is CASSQGRGGSYNEQFF.

This clone was seen a few times. The V and J genes are TRBV7-9 and TRBJ1-2; the D gene is possibly TRBD1 (5 bases). The CDR3 runs to 14 residues. V was cut by 1 base and J by 4 bases, with 10 bases left in between. Per the germline V gene, CDR1 is SEHNR and CDR2 is FQNEAQ (reference sequence). DNA for the CDR3: TGTGCCAGCAGCTTAGTACAGGAGGTCTATGGCTACACCTTC. It yields the protein CASSLVQEVYGYTF.

V is TRBV11-3 and J is TRBJ2-1; 12 bases are a match to TRBD2. The CDR3 loop spans 17 amino acids. CDR1 and CDR2 from the germline V gene are SGHNT and YENEEA. The V and J ends lost 4 bases and 2 bases, in that order; junction bases with no gene match: 6. This CDR3 is CASSSKGLAGTYNEQFF. The DNA of the CDR3 is TGTGCCAGCAGCTCCAAAGGACTAGCGGGAACCTACAATGAGCAGTTCTTC. Using reference TRBV11-3 and TRBJ2-1 for the parts outside the CDR3, the full variable domain is EAGVVQSPRYKIIEKKQPVAFWCNPISGHNTLYWYLQNLGQGPELLIRYENEEAVDDSQLPKDRFSAERLKGVDSTLKIQPAELGDSAVYLCASSSKGLAGTYNEQFFGPGTRLTVL.

The chain employs TRBV7-2 and TRBJ2-7, with D unresolved. V lost 1 base and J lost 7, with 14 bases in between. There are 14 residues in the CDR3. CDR1 SGHTA and CDR2 FQGNSA come from the germline V gene. This CDR3 reads CASSLEAFLGEQYF. In nucleotides, the CDR3 is TGTGCCAGCAGCTTAGAGGCGTTTTTGGGGGAGCAGTACTTC.